What follows are 17 T cell receptor beta chains derived from one specimen sequenced in a study of OX40 agonist ivuxolimab in advanced cancers. Measured with immunoSEQ multiplex PCR; TCRdb has only the in-frame clones, and not every one. The sample lists some 86,000 clones, roughly 87% seen once, with approximately 1.5% in the top ten. Sequencing used CD4+ or CD8+ T cells sorted from blood, obtained in a trial of the OX40 agonist ivuxolimab. Receptor source: an adult with an advanced solid tumor such as melanoma, head and neck, liver or kidney cancer.

This chain links TRBV9 with TRBJ2-5; TRBD2 agrees at 10 bases. J was trimmed by 3 bases and V by 0 bases; bases with no gene match: 14. Germline CDR1 SGDLS, CDR2 YYNGEE. There are 19 residues in the CDR3. Written as DNA, the CDR3 is TGTGCCAGCAGCGTAGCTGCTGGACTAGCGGAGTTGGATGAAGAGACCCAGTACTTC. Its protein product is CASSVAAGLAELDEETQYF.

The chain employs TRBV11-1 and TRBJ2-7; D unresolved. The CDR3 extends over 13 amino acids. Trimming pared 8 bases from V and 0 bases from J, leaving 11 bases between. Germline values: CDR1 SGHAT, CDR2 FQDESV (reference sequence). CDR3 protein: CASGLNPSYEQYF. In DNA form, the CDR3 reads TGTGCCAGCGGGCTCAACCCCTCCTACGAGCAGTACTTC.

V usage is TRBV5-1 and J usage is TRBJ1-1; 7 bases align to TRBD1. V trimming: 3 bases; J trimming: 8 bases; junction bases outside the gene matches: 4. This CDR3 has 12 residues. Germline V gene sequence: CDR1 SGHRS, CDR2 YFSETQ. The CDR3 DNA follows: TGCGCCAGCAGCTCACGGACAGGCGAAGCTTTCTTT. Translated: CASSSRTGEAFF.

The table lists this clone with a few counts. The genes are TRBV30 and TRBJ1-1; D might be TRBD1 (5 bases). Germline V gene lookup returns CDR1 GTSNPN and CDR2 SVGIG (reference sequence). The ends were cut back, 6 bases at V and 8 bases at J, with 13 bases in the middle. The CDR3 consists of 11 residues. The CDR3 region is CACTGYLEAFF. DNA of the CDR3: TGTGCCTGCACAGGATACCTCGAAGCTTTCTTT.

The V call is TRBV7-3, the J call TRBJ2-3; D is unclear. Germline V gene sequence: CDR1 SGHTA, CDR2 FQGTGA. The CDR3 length is 13 residues. The V end was cut by 5 bases, the J end by 5 bases, with 11 bases between. The CDR3 spells CASSPPPGDTQYF. The CDR3 DNA reads TGTGCCAGCAGCCCGCCTCCAGGAGATACGCAGTATTTT.

This chain uses TRBV15 with TRBJ1-2; the D is unclear. This CDR3 has 15 residues. Trimming took off 0 bases at V and 1 base at J, with 9 bases between the two ends. The germline V gene encodes CDR1 LNHNV and CDR2 YYDKDF (reference sequence). The CDR3 is CATSRDGGINYGYTF. The CDR3 bases are TGTGCCACCAGCAGAGATGGAGGGATTAACTATGGCTACACCTTC.

The chain carries TRBV7-6 and TRBJ1-1; unclear D gene. Germline CDR1 is SGHVS and CDR2 is FNYEAQ. The CDR3 has 13 amino acids. V was pared by 1 base and J by 2 bases, with 5 bases between. The CDR3: CASSLGRNTEAFF. The CDR3 DNA sequence: TGTGCCAGCAGCTTAGGGAGAAACACTGAAGCTTTCTTT.

The genes are TRBV6-5 and TRBJ2-2; 8 nucleotides match TRBD2. Germline V gene sequence: CDR1 MNHEY, CDR2 SVGAGI. This CDR3 has 15 amino acids. V trimming: 4 bases; J trimming: 5 bases; junction bases outside the gene matches: 6. CDR3 sequence reads: CASSSGLAWTGELFF. The CDR3 nucleotides are TGTGCCAGCAGTTCCGGACTAGCTTGGACCGGGGAGCTGTTTTTT.

This clone appeared once. The chain joins TRBV4-3 to TRBJ1-2; D gene unclear. V gave up 0 bases and J gave up 2 bases, with 13 bases separating them. This CDR3 has 16 amino acids. The germline gives CDR1 LGHNA, CDR2 YSLEER. The CDR3 nucleotides are TGCGCCAGCAGCCAAGACCATCTGCCAGGAAACTATGGCTACACCTTC. Its translation is CASSQDHLPGNYGYTF.

This sequence joins TRBV25-1 and TRBJ2-1, with D unclear. This CDR3 is built from 13 residues. V lost 3 bases and J 3 bases, leaving 6 bases between the germline ends. Germline CDR1 reads MGHDK; CDR2 reads SYGVNS. The CDR3 is CASSEANYNEQFF. CDR3 nucleotides: TGTGCCAGCAGTGAGGCTAACTACAATGAGCAGTTCTTC. Using reference TRBV25-1 and TRBJ2-1 for the parts outside the CDR3, the full variable domain is EADIYQTPRYLVIGTGKKITLECSQTMGHDKMYWYQQDPGMELHLIHYSYGVNSTEKGDLSSESTVSRIRTEHFPLTLESARPSHTSQYLCASSEANYNEQFFGPGTRLTVL.

This clone has a single count. This rearrangement joins TRBV5-1 to TRBJ2-1; the match to TRBD2 covers 8 bases. This CDR3 contains 13 residues. The germline gives CDR1 SGHRS, CDR2 YFSETQ. V was clipped by 0 bases and J by 11 bases; unmatched bases: 4. The CDR3 loop is CASSLELAGKQFF. CDR3 DNA: TGCGCCAGCAGCTTGGAATTAGCGGGAAAGCAGTTCTTC.

V gene TRBV11-3 combines with J gene TRBJ1-1; unclear D gene. The CDR3 is made up of 13 amino acids. Germline V gene data show CDR1 as SGHNT and CDR2 as YENEEA. The ends were cut back, 5 bases at V and 4 bases at J, with 11 bases in the middle. The CDR3 here is CASSHRRATEAFF. CDR3 coding DNA: TGTGCCAGCAGCCATCGGAGGGCCACTGAAGCTTTCTTT.

The J gene is TRBJ2-5, the V gene TRBV10-3; D call uncertain. The length of the CDR3 is 14 residues. Trimming removed 2 bases from V and 4 bases from J, with 11 bases in between. Germline CDR1 and CDR2: ENHRY and SYGVKD. The CDR3 protein is CAISEPRGGETQYF. CDR3 bases: TGTGCCATCAGTGAGCCCCGAGGTGGAGAGACCCAGTACTTC.

The chain recombines TRBV28 with TRBJ1-2, with a possible D match to TRBD1 (6 bases). The CDR3 runs 13 residues. Germline assignment: CDR1 MDHEN and CDR2 SYDVKM. Deletions cut 5 bases from V and 2 bases from J, with 9 bases between. The CDR3 region is CASSITGNYGYTF. The CDR3 DNA reads TGTGCCAGCAGTATCACAGGGAACTATGGCTACACCTTC.

The DNA for the CDR3 is TGCGCCAGCAGCTCGACTAGCGGGAGGGGTGGCAATGAGCAGTTCTTC. The encoded protein is CASSSTSGRGGNEQFF. The J gene is TRBJ2-1, the V gene TRBV5-1; TRBD2 agrees at 14 bases. This CDR3 comprises 16 residues. CDR1 and CDR2 from the germline V gene are SGHRS and YFSETQ. Trimming removed 3 bases from V and 6 bases from J; junction bases left unmatched: 5.

CDR3 protein: CASSPQLWGGEYGYGYTF. CDR3 nucleotides: TGTGCCAGCAGCCCCCAGCTGTGGGGAGGGGAGTACGGCTATGGCTACACCTTC. The V call is TRBV9, the J call TRBJ1-2, with a weak D call TRBD1 (5 bases). CDR1 is SGDLS and CDR2 is YYNGEE in the germline V gene. V lost 4 bases to trimming and J lost 4 bases, with 26 bases between them. The CDR3 runs to 18 residues.

The CDR3 sequence is CASSLGSETGISFF. The DNA of the CDR3 is TGTGCCAGCAGCCTAGGAAGTGAAACAGGGATTTCGTTCTTC. The chain links TRBV7-3 to TRBJ2-1; D may be TRBD1 (6 bases). CDR1 is SGHTA and CDR2 is FQGTGA in the germline V gene. With 5 bases removed from V and 15 bases from J, the gap between germline ends came to 23 bases. The CDR3 runs to 14 residues.